This T cell receptor beta chain came from a study of glioma-infiltrating T cells after dendritic cell vaccination. Study-level background: Patients received three intradermal dendritic cell vaccine injections at biweekly intervals. Overall study findings and caveats: Survival was not directly related to TCR clonality in these patients.

The data were produced by immunoSEQ multiplex PCR, yet TCRdb's version contains in-frame clones alone and is incomplete. The sample has 90,000 to 140,000 clones, 90% seen once. V lost 5 bases, J lost 2 bases, and 11 bases stayed unmatched. The CDR3 runs to 17 residues. Germline CDR1 SGHTA, CDR2 FQGTGA. Regarding this clone: What it binds is unknown.

Described time point: after dendritic cell vaccination, including at tumor progression/relapse. Fresh-frozen tumor tissue and more than two years of survival data were available for all. The material was blood, obtained after dendritic cell vaccination. The sequence was obtained from a human donor with glioblastoma. The chain combines TRBV7-3 with TRBJ2-3; 9 bases map to TRBD2. CDR3 protein: CASSPRALAGTTDTQYF. In DNA, the CDR3 is TGTGCCAGCAGCCCACGGGCTCTAGCGGGGACCACAGATACGCAGTATTTT. The full variable domain, rest sourced from reference TRBV7-3 and TRBJ2-3, is GAGVSQTPSNKVTEKGKYVELRCDPISGHTALYWYRQSLGQGPEFLIYFQGTGAADDSGLPNDRFFAVRPEGSVSTLKIQRTERGDSAVYLCASSPRALAGTTDTQYFGPGTRLTVL.